These T cell receptor beta chains were read from a single sample in a study of T cell clonotyping in hematopoietic cell transplantation. Sequencing was performed with immunoSEQ multiplex PCR; in TCRdb, only in-frame clones are kept and a portion is missing. The table includes approximately 46,000 clones, 85% to 90% detected once. This specimen consisted of peripheral blood mononuclear cells, obtained before stem cell transplant. The receptors stem from a man in his fifties or sixties with biphenotypic leukemia. Some clones in this sample may be carry-over from other donors' samples. Both conserved end residues are part of each CDR3. The order of the fields is CDR3 protein, CDR3 DNA, D gene, clone size, V gene, J gene. A D gene is named only where the DNA matches it firmly. Expanded clones get a size class; other rows say once, few or many, or leave the size out.

CDR3: CASSQNYGTAEAFF
DNA: TGTGCCAGCAGCCAGAACTACGGGACAGCCGAAGCTTTCTTT
D: TRBD1
size: -
V: TRBV6-5
J: TRBJ1-1

CDR3: CASRSLLKGNNEQFF
DNA: TGTGCCAGCAGGTCCTTGTTGAAGGGGAACAATGAGCAGTTCTTC
D: -
size: -
V: TRBV6-5
J: TRBJ2-1

CDR3: CATLEVGEETQYF
DNA: TGTGCCACATTGGAGGTAGGAGAAGAGACCCAGTACTTC
D: -
size: -
V: TRBV28
J: TRBJ2-5

CDR3: CAWSTGTGGFYEQYF
DNA: TGTGCCTGGAGTACCGGGACTGGAGGTTTCTACGAGCAGTACTTC
D: -
size: -
V: TRBV30
J: TRBJ2-7

CDR3: CASSLPTTSGNTEAFF
DNA: TGCGCCAGCAGCTTGCCTACGACGTCAGGGAACACTGAAGCTTTCTTT
D: -
size: once
V: TRBV5-1
J: TRBJ1-1

CDR3: CSAAAHNEQFF
DNA: TGCAGTGCCGCGGCACACAATGAGCAGTTCTTC
D: -
size: -
V: TRBV20-1
J: TRBJ2-1

CDR3: CASSLKLANTEAFF
DNA: TGTGCCAGCAGTTTAAAGTTGGCGAACACTGAAGCTTTCTTT
D: -
size: -
V: TRBV6-5
J: TRBJ1-1

CDR3: CASTRTGGWEQYF
DNA: TGTGCCAGCACACGGACAGGGGGCTGGGAGCAGTACTTC
D: TRBD1
size: -
V: TRBV6-5
J: TRBJ2-7

CDR3: CASSFGTRGRGGYTF
DNA: TGTGCCAGCAGTTTCGGCACCCGGGGTCGTGGCGGCTACACCTTC
D: -
size: -
V: TRBV28
J: TRBJ1-2

CDR3: CASSYPGGGSGNTIYF
DNA: TGTGCCAGCAGTTACCCGGGTGGGGGCTCTGGAAACACCATATATTTT
D: -
size: -
V: TRBV6-6
J: TRBJ1-3

CDR3: CASSPFRAQNEQYF
DNA: TGTGCCAGCAGCCCCTTTAGGGCGCAAAACGAGCAGTACTTC
D: -
size: -
V: TRBV16
J: TRBJ2-7

CDR3: CASSLATDLSGGYGYTF
DNA: TGTGCCAGCAGCTTAGCTACAGACCTATCCGGGGGATATGGCTACACCTTC
D: -
size: once
V: TRBV7-2
J: TRBJ1-2

CDR3: CASSETPENYGYTF
DNA: TGTGCCAGCAGCGAAACGCCGGAGAACTATGGCTACACCTTC
D: -
size: -
V: TRBV9
J: TRBJ1-2

CDR3: CASSPPVAPTDTQYF
DNA: TGTGCCAGCAGCCCCCCTGTCGCCCCCACAGATACGCAGTATTTT
D: -
size: -
V: TRBV28
J: TRBJ2-3

CDR3: CASSVEGSGDSYEQYF
DNA: TGTGCCAGCAGCGTAGAAGGTAGCGGAGACTCCTACGAGCAGTACTTC
D: -
size: few
V: TRBV9
J: TRBJ2-7

CDR3: CASSSTYRSGANVLTF
DNA: TGTGCCAGCAGTTCCACTTACCGCTCTGGGGCCAACGTCCTGACTTTC
D: -
size: -
V: TRBV6-5
J: TRBJ2-6

CDR3: CASSLFKAGGSTDTQYF
DNA: TGTGCCAGCAGTTTGTTTAAAGCGGGAGGTAGCACAGATACGCAGTATTTT
D: TRBD2
size: -
V: TRBV28
J: TRBJ2-3

CDR3: CASSLSTSGGVYEQYF
DNA: TGTGCCAGCAGCTTATCGACTAGCGGAGGTGTCTACGAGCAGTACTTC
D: TRBD2
size: -
V: TRBV7-2
J: TRBJ2-7

CDR3: CALGPGYEQYF
DNA: TGTGCCCTTGGACCCGGTTACGAGCAGTACTTC
D: -
size: -
V: TRBV6-1
J: TRBJ2-7

CDR3: CASSNRQGSDTQYF
DNA: TGTGCCAGTTCAAATCGGCAGGGGTCGGATACGCAGTATTTT
D: -
size: once
V: TRBV19
J: TRBJ2-3

CDR3: CASSPRTGNTEAFF
DNA: TGTGCCAGCAGTCCCCGGACAGGGAACACTGAAGCTTTCTTT
D: TRBD1
size: few
V: TRBV27
J: TRBJ1-1

CDR3: CASSRGLNTEAFF
DNA: TGTGCCAGTAGCAGGGGGTTGAACACTGAAGCTTTCTTT
D: TRBD1
size: -
V: TRBV19
J: TRBJ1-1

CDR3: CASDPGRAQESPQHF
DNA: TGTGCCAGCGACCCGGGACGGGCGCAAGAATCGCCCCAGCATTTT
D: -
size: -
V: TRBV19
J: TRBJ1-5

CDR3: CASSHGAGIYTF
DNA: TGTGCCAGCAGCCACGGGGCAGGCATCTACACCTTC
D: -
size: -
V: TRBV4-2
J: TRBJ1-2

CDR3: CASSVLGEGGYTF
DNA: TGTGCCAGCAGCGTACTCGGGGAAGGAGGCTACACCTTC
D: -
size: -
V: TRBV9
J: TRBJ1-2

CDR3: CASSYLRAATNEKLFF
DNA: TGCGCCAGCAGTTACCTCCGGGCCGCAACTAATGAAAAACTGTTTTTT
D: -
size: -
V: TRBV5-1
J: TRBJ1-4

CDR3: CASSHWTDMGNQPQHF
DNA: TGTGCCAGCAGTCATTGGACAGACATGGGCAATCAGCCCCAGCATTTT
D: -
size: -
V: TRBV28
J: TRBJ1-5

CDR3: CASSFEAETDERGSSGRAFCEQYF
DNA: TGTGCCAGCAGTTTTGAAGCGGAGACTGACGAAAGAGGTTCTAGCGGGAGGGCCTTTTGCGAGCAGTACTTC
D: TRBD2
size: -
V: TRBV28
J: TRBJ2-7

CDR3: CASSQYLGASYEQYF
DNA: TGTGCCAGCAGCCAATATCTAGGGGCCTCCTACGAGCAGTACTTC
D: -
size: -
V: TRBV4-2
J: TRBJ2-7

CDR3: CASSSRLGHQAFF
DNA: TGTGCCAGCAGCTCTCGGTTGGGGCACCAAGCTTTCTTT
D: -
size: -
V: TRBV4-2
J: TRBJ1-1

CDR3: CASGTAYEQYF
DNA: TGTGCCAGCGGCACAGCTTACGAGCAGTACTTC
D: -
size: once
V: TRBV28
J: TRBJ2-7

CDR3: CASRQEAGLAYEQYF
DNA: TGTGCCAGCAGACAAGAGGCGGGGCTGGCCTACGAGCAGTACTTC
D: -
size: -
V: TRBV7-8
J: TRBJ2-7

CDR3: CASSLQGIDTQYF
DNA: TGTGCCAGCAGCCTACAGGGGATAGATACGCAGTATTTT
D: TRBD1
size: -
V: TRBV27
J: TRBJ2-3

CDR3: CASSLGDGSTDTQYF
DNA: TGCGCCAGCAGCTTGGGGGATGGAAGCACAGATACGCAGTATTTT
D: -
size: once
V: TRBV5-1
J: TRBJ2-3

CDR3: CASSIYGQGVSETQYF
DNA: TGTGCCAGTAGTATTTACGGTCAGGGCGTTTCAGAGACCCAGTACTTC
D: -
size: -
V: TRBV19
J: TRBJ2-5

CDR3: CASRPSSYNEQFF
DNA: TGTGCCAGCAGGCCTAGCTCCTACAATGAGCAGTTCTTC
D: -
size: once
V: TRBV7-9
J: TRBJ2-1